Each of the 26 T cell receptor beta chains below was sequenced from the same sample in a study of CD8 T cells in ankylosing spondylitis (dated 2017 in TCRdb). The library was built by means of 5' RACE. The data were produced on an Illumina HiSeq 2500. TCRdb trimmed public reads at Q25 via fastp, called clones via MiXCR and kept in-frame beta chains. Identical CDR3 protein sequences are pooled into one entry, listed with their most common genes and DNA. The sample table lists fewer than 250,000 distinct CDR3 sequences, 10% to 13% of them with a count of one. About 20% of the sample is in the top ten clones. The sequencing input was blood, either unsorted or a sorted T cell fraction (not recorded which). All receptors come from a male donor with ankylosing spondylitis or in good health (not recorded which).

This clonotype was observed many times. The chain has TRBV5-1 and TRBJ2-2; D perhaps matches TRBD1 (6 bases). The length of the CDR3 is 15 residues. Germline V gives CDR1 SGHRS, CDR2 YFSETQ. Trimming took 3 bases from V and 1 from J, leaving 10 bases between them. CDR3 in amino acids: CASSSQTGNTGELFF. The CDR3 DNA is TGCGCCAGCAGCTCTCAGACAGGGAACACCGGGGAGCTGTTTTTT.

Only a few counts were recorded for this clonotype. This chain links TRBV5-1 with TRBJ2-7; a possible D gene is TRBD2 (5 bases). Trimming shortened V by 4 bases and J by 1 base, and 9 bases separated the two germline ends. The CDR3 runs to 13 residues. The germline V gene has CDR1 SGHRS and CDR2 YFSETQ. The DNA for the CDR3 is TGCGCCAGCAGCCGGACTGGTTCCTACGAGCAGTACTTC. This gives the protein CASSRTGSYEQYF.

Only a few counts were recorded for this clonotype. V and J are TRBV5-1 and TRBJ2-5; TRBD1 is a possible D gene (5 bases). The CDR3 is 13 amino acids. V lost 1 base and J 5 bases, leaving 9 bases between the germline ends. Germline CDR1 is SGHRS and CDR2 is YFSETQ. CDR3 in amino acids: CASSLQGGETQYF. CDR3 sequence (DNA): TGCGCCAGCAGCTTGCAGGGCGGTGAGACCCAGTACTTC.

This clonotype was picked up a small number of times. This chain uses TRBV20-1 with TRBJ2-1, with TRBD2 matching over 8 bases. Germline assignment: CDR1 DFQATT and CDR2 SNEGSKA (reference sequence). The V and J ends lost 5 bases and 0 bases, in that order; junction bases with no gene match: 12. The CDR3 has 17 amino acids. CDR3 nucleotides: TGCAGTGCTCGTCTGGCTAGCGGGTTTAGCTCCTACAATGAGCAGTTCTTC. Its translation: CSARLASGFSSYNEQFF.

This clonotype occurred many times. The chain combines TRBV5-1 with TRBJ2-7; 7 positions agree with TRBD2. After removal of 1 base from V and 3 bases from J, the junction contained 13 bases not matched to a gene. Germline CDR1 and CDR2: SGHRS and YFSETQ. There are 17 residues in the CDR3. The CDR3 nucleotides are TGCGCCAGCAGCTTGTCCGCCGCTAGCGGCGGAGGCTACGAGCAGTACTTC. It codes for CASSLSAASGGGYEQYF.

This clonotype was recorded many times. V is TRBV9 and J is TRBJ2-5; TRBD1 matches at 7 bases. The CDR3 length is 14 residues. The germline CDR1 and CDR2 sequences are SGDLS and YYNGEE. The junction had 2 bases not matched to a gene; V was cut back by 2 bases and J by 1 base. The CDR3: CASSVGTVQETQYF. The CDR3 DNA is TGTGCCAGCAGCGTTGGGACAGTCCAAGAGACCCAGTACTTC.

This clonotype appeared many times. This chain connects TRBV24-1 to TRBJ2-5, with TRBD2 matching over 7 bases. V trimming: 5 bases; J trimming: 5 bases; junction bases outside the gene matches: 19. The CDR3 has 18 residues. Germline CDR1 is KGHDR and CDR2 is SFDVKD. CDR3 in amino acids: CATSGISVASGSEETQYF. As DNA, the CDR3 is TGTGCCACCAGTGGCATCTCAGTGGCTAGCGGATCTGAGGAGACCCAGTACTTC.

This clonotype occurred many times. The V and J genes are TRBV20-1 and TRBJ1-1, with 7 bases matching TRBD1. The CDR3 totals 13 residues. Germline trimming cut 3 bases from V and 7 bases from J; bases unmatched to any gene: 8. CDR1 is DFQATT, CDR2 SNEGSKA, per germline (reference sequence). CDR3 amino acids: CSASLQGNGEAFF. In DNA, the CDR3 is TGCAGTGCTAGTTTACAGGGGAACGGTGAAGCTTTCTTT.

This clonotype was seen a few times. The chain has TRBV7-6 and TRBJ1-3; unclear D gene. Trimming cost V 7 bases and J 0 bases, with 13 bases left between them. The CDR3 contains 15 residues. Germline V gene data show CDR1 as SGHVS and CDR2 as FNYEAQ. In nucleotides, the CDR3 is TGTGCCAGCACCCCCGTGTCGAGCTCTGGAAACACCATATATTTT. Translated, it gives CASTPVSSSGNTIYF.

The sample holds many counts of this clonotype. V and J are TRBV5-1 and TRBJ2-5; a possible D gene is TRBD2 (5 bases). CDR3 length: 14 residues. The V gene lost 4 bases and the J gene lost 4 bases, with 14 bases spanning the gap. CDR1 is SGHRS, CDR2 YFSETQ, per germline. CDR3 sequence: CASSRAPGGETQYF. The CDR3 region has the DNA TGCGCCAGCAGCAGGGCCCCCGGAGGAGAGACCCAGTACTTC. The full variable domain, its missing parts supplied by reference TRBV5-1 and TRBJ2-5, is KAGVTQTPRYLIKTRGQQVTLSCSPISGHRSVSWYQQTPGQGLQFLFEYFSETQRNKGNFPGRFSGRQFSNSRSEMNVSTLELGDSALYLCASSRAPGGETQYFGPGTRLLVL.

This clonotype was found a few times. V usage is TRBV19 and J usage is TRBJ2-7; either TRBD1 or TRBD2 may fit D (5 bases each). Germline values: CDR1 LNHDA, CDR2 SQIVND (reference sequence). The ends were cut back, 6 bases at V and 3 bases at J, with 15 bases in the middle. CDR3 size: 14 residues. CDR3 protein: CASRDSGSFYEQYF. As DNA, the CDR3 is TGTGCCAGTAGAGACAGCGGCTCGTTCTACGAGCAGTACTTC.

At least ten counts were recorded for this clonotype. The chain is built from TRBV9 and TRBJ2-7; weak D call: TRBD1 (6 bases). In germline, CDR1 is SGDLS, CDR2 YYNGEE. Trimming shortened V by 4 bases and J by 3 bases, and 14 bases separated the two germline ends. CDR3 length: 14 residues. As DNA, the CDR3 is TGTGCCAGCAGCCCCAGGGGTATAGGCTACGAGCAGTACTTC. Its translation: CASSPRGIGYEQYF.

Points on this clonotype: Relative to the germline gene, one junction end is altered; a read error may explain this. The rearrangement joins TRBV5-1 to TRBJ1-5; the D gene is possibly TRBD1 (5 bases). The CDR3 runs to 13 residues. Germline CDR1 is SGHRS and CDR2 is YFSETQ. The CDR3, as DNA: TGCGCCAGCAGCCTTGACAGCGATCAGCCCCCGCATTTT. Its translation: CASSLDSDQPPHF.

This clonotype was counted a few times. The rearrangement uses TRBV12-3 or TRBV12-4 and TRBJ1-2; D call uncertain. The CDR3 consists of 11 residues. Trimming took off 3 bases at V and 3 bases at J, with 2 bases between the two ends. For the CDR3, the DNA is TGTGCCAGCAGTTTTTACTATGGCTACACCTTC. This gives the protein CASSFYYGYTF.

The genes are TRBV6-1 and TRBJ2-7; possibly TRBD1 for D (6 bases). Germline CDR1 is MNHNS and CDR2 is SASEGT. V dropped 6 bases and J dropped 0 bases, with 15 bases sitting between them. CDR3 length equals 15 residues. CDR3 bases: TGTGCCAGCAGGGCCAGGGGCGGCGGCTCCTACGAGCAGTACTTC. Translating gives CASRARGGGSYEQYF.

This clonotype was seen many times. The J gene is TRBJ2-2, the V gene TRBV5-1; 11 nucleotides agree with TRBD1. V shed 4 bases and J 0 bases; nucleotides not matched to a gene: 5. The CDR3 sequence is 17 residues long. Germline V CDR1 and CDR2: SGHRS, YFSETQ. CDR3 sequence: CASSPGQGVSNTGELFF. The DNA of the CDR3 is TGCGCCAGCAGCCCGGGACAGGGGGTATCGAACACCGGGGAGCTGTTTTTT.

The gene calls are TRBV3-1 and TRBJ2-3; 7 nucleotides align to TRBD2. Germline trimming cut 1 base from V and 4 bases from J; bases unmatched to any gene: 11. Germline loops: CDR1 LGHDT, CDR2 YNNKEL (reference sequence). The CDR3 length is 17 residues. The CDR3 sequence: CASSQGGLDTFPDTQYF. DNA for the CDR3: TGTGCCAGCAGCCAAGGAGGACTAGACACCTTCCCAGATACGCAGTATTTT.

The sample holds many counts of this clonotype. The genes are TRBV7-3 and TRBJ1-1; D remains ambiguous. Trimming left V 1 base short and J 2 bases short, with 8 bases between. Germline CDR1 SGHTA, CDR2 FQGTGA. The CDR3 length is 14 residues. The CDR3 region has the DNA TGTGCCAGCAGCTTAAGTCCAGCCAACACTGAAGCTTTCTTT. Its translation is CASSLSPANTEAFF.

The chain carries TRBV7-2 and TRBJ1-3; 7 nucleotides align to TRBD1. This CDR3 has 15 residues. The V and J ends lost 5 bases and 4 bases, in that order; junction bases with no gene match: 8. CDR1 is SGHTA and CDR2 is FQGNSA in the germline V gene. Written as DNA, the CDR3 is TGTGCCAGCAGCGCGAAGGGGGCGAGGGGAAACACCATATATTTT. This codes for CASSAKGARGNTIYF.

The V gene is TRBV5-5, the J gene TRBJ1-5, with D tentatively TRBD1 (5 bases). In germline, CDR1 is SGHKS, CDR2 YYEKEE (reference sequence). Trimming pared 7 bases from V and 5 bases from J, leaving 13 bases between. The CDR3 runs to 13 residues. CDR3 in DNA: TGTGCCAGCTCTCGTACACAGGATCAGCCCCAGCATTTT. Its protein is CASSRTQDQPQHF.

This clonotype was picked up many times. The V and J genes are TRBV11-2 and TRBJ2-7, with unresolved D. Germline CDR1 and CDR2: SGHAT and FQNNGV. Trimming left V 2 bases short and J 2 bases short, with 4 bases between. CDR3 length: 12 residues. The CDR3 DNA sequence: TGTGCCAGCAGCTTAACCACCTACGAGCAGTACTTC. This sequence encodes CASSLTTYEQYF.

The rearrangement joins TRBV5-1 to TRBJ2-1; TRBD1 matches at 8 bases. V shed 7 bases and J 4 bases; nucleotides not matched to a gene: 4. This CDR3 is 13 amino acids long. Germline V gene lookup returns CDR1 SGHRS and CDR2 YFSETQ. The CDR3 DNA follows: TGCGCCAGCTTGGGACAGGATTACAATGAGCAGTTCTTC. Amino acid sequence: CASLGQDYNEQFF.

This clonotype has just a few counts. This chain joins TRBV20-1 and TRBJ2-5; 10 bases align to TRBD1. The CDR3 runs to 15 residues. Germline lookup yields CDR1 DFQATT and CDR2 SNEGSKA (reference sequence). The J segment lost 4 bases and the V segment lost 4 bases, leaving 9 bases of the junction unmatched. Written as DNA, the CDR3 is TGCAGTGCTACGAGGACAGGGGGTTTAAGAGAGACCCAGTACTTC. Protein sequence: CSATRTGGLRETQYF.

Ten or more counts support this clonotype. The J gene is TRBJ2-5, the V gene TRBV7-2, with 13 bases aligning to TRBD2. The ends lost 4 bases at V and 5 bases at J; junction bases unmatched: 10. This CDR3 comprises 17 residues. The germline V gene has CDR1 SGHTA and CDR2 FQGNSA. CDR3 in DNA: TGTGCCAGCAGCTCCCCTGTACTAGCGGGGGGGCGGGAGACCCAGTACTTC. This encodes CASSSPVLAGGRETQYF.

The rearrangement links TRBV6-2 or TRBV6-3 to TRBJ1-5; no reliable D call. Trimming shortened V by 3 bases and J by 9 bases, and 18 bases separated the two germline ends. Per the germline V gene, CDR1 is MNHEY and CDR2 is SVGEGT. This CDR3 has 15 amino acids. The CDR3 sequence is CASSYFVHSGTPQHF. The CDR3 DNA sequence: TGTGCCAGCAGTTATTTTGTACACAGCGGTACGCCCCAGCATTTT.

This clonotype appeared a few times. One junction end disagrees with the germline gene, perhaps due to a read error. This sequence joins TRBV3-1 and TRBJ2-7; the match to TRBD1 covers 7 bases. Looked up from germline, CDR1 is LGHDT and CDR2 is YNNKEL (reference sequence). The CDR3 length is 17 residues. DNA of the CDR3: TGTGCCAGCACCCAAGATCAGGGGGTCAGGACGAGGGATGTGCAGTACTTC. Protein sequence: CASTQDQGVRTRDVQYF.